Below, one T cell receptor beta chain is given with its context. Antigen: not known. The entry originates in a study of T cell repertoires in ileal Crohn's disease. Study information: Thiopurines (11) or anti-TNF agents (roughly 17) were given postoperatively to about half. Study conclusions and caveats: Sorted CD8 T cells held more high-frequency clones than CD4.

Adults with ileal or ileocolonic Crohn's disease and an indication for resection were eligible. The method was immunoSEQ multiplex PCR; TCRdb's version includes in-frame clones alone and lacks a portion of them. Of about 4,900 clones in the sample, around 87% were seen once. What was sequenced was ileal tissue. This TCR was recovered from an adult with Crohn's disease.

CDR3: CASSPLGRTGIYEQYF. CDR3 bases: TGTGCCAGCAGCCCCCTTGGCCGGACAGGGATCTACGAGCAGTACTTC. V gene TRBV7-8 combines with J gene TRBJ2-7; TRBD1 matches 8 bases. Germline CDR1 and CDR2: SGHVS and FQNEAQ. The V gene end was trimmed by 5 bases and the J gene end by 3 bases; junction bases not matched to a gene: 12. CDR3 length: 16 amino acids.